The 27 T cell receptor beta chains listed next were all sequenced from one sample in a study of blood T cell repertoires in COVID-19. Profiling relied on immunoSEQ multiplex PCR, and the TCRdb table lists in-frame clones only, not all of them. The table has 150,000 or so clones, 84% seen once; the top ten hold 30% to 45%. Sequencing used peripheral blood. These receptors were collected from a human donor in a cohort sampled during active COVID-19.

The chain recombines TRBV7-2 with TRBJ1-2; D is perhaps TRBD1 (5 bases). The CDR3 spans 12 residues. V was pared by 5 bases and J by 5 bases, with 9 bases between. Germline V gene sequence: CDR1 SGHTA, CDR2 FQGNSA. CDR3 in DNA: TGTGCCAGCAGCATAGACAGTTATGGCTACACCTTC. Its translation: CASSIDSYGYTF. The whole variable domain, remainder taken from reference TRBV7-2 and TRBJ1-2, is GAGVSQSPSNKVTEKGKDVELRCDPISGHTALYWYRQSLGQGLEFLIYFQGNSAPDKSGLPSDRFSAERTGGSVSTLTIQRTQQEDSAVYLCASSIDSYGYTFGSGTRLTVV.

The chain employs TRBV29-1 and TRBJ2-7; TRBD1 is a possible D gene (5 bases). Germline V gene sequence: CDR1 SQVTM, CDR2 ANQGSEA. The germline V and J ends were trimmed by 8 bases and 5 bases, with 13 bases remaining between them. The CDR3 contains 11 residues. The CDR3 region has the DNA TGCAGCTCCGAGGTGGGGCACGAGCAGTACTTC. This encodes CSSEVGHEQYF.

A few counts support this clone. This CDR3 reads CASSLSITEAFF. In DNA, the CDR3 is TGTGCCAGCAGCCTGAGTATCACTGAAGCTTTCTTT. The genes are TRBV5-6 and TRBJ1-1; no clear D gene. This CDR3 has 12 amino acids. Germline V gene sequence: CDR1 SGHDT, CDR2 YYEEEE. The V and J ends lost 4 bases and 4 bases respectively, with 8 bases between them.

The chain uses TRBV7-9 and TRBJ2-7; tentatively, D is TRBD1 (6 bases). V was pared by 2 bases and J by 0 bases, with 17 bases between. CDR1 is SEHNR, CDR2 FQNEAQ, per germline (reference sequence). The CDR3 totals 17 residues. The CDR3: CASSLWVGDKDSYEQYF. CDR3 DNA: TGTGCCAGCAGCTTATGGGTTGGGGACAAGGACTCCTACGAGCAGTACTTC.

The CDR3 DNA follows: TGCGCCAGCAGCTTCGTCCCGTCGGACAGGGTAGAGACCCAGTACTTC. As protein: CASSFVPSDRVETQYF. The chain combines TRBV5-1 with TRBJ2-5; 8 bases fit TRBD1. In germline, CDR1 is SGHRS, CDR2 YFSETQ. The CDR3 has 16 amino acids. The V gene end was trimmed by 2 bases and the J gene end by 4 bases; junction bases not matched to a gene: 10.

This chain connects TRBV7-9 to TRBJ1-3; 7 nucleotides match TRBD1. Trimming took 1 base from V and 4 from J; bases not matched to a gene: 7. The germline V gene has CDR1 SEHNR and CDR2 FQNEAQ (reference sequence). The CDR3 length is 16 residues. CDR3 residues: CASSLVPGTAGNTIYF. CDR3 coding DNA: TGTGCCAGCAGCTTAGTACCCGGGACAGCAGGAAACACCATATATTTT.

J is TRBJ2-1 and V is TRBV3-1 (or the pseudogene TRBV3-2), with a tentative D call TRBD1 (5 bases). V was shortened by 3 bases and J by 5 bases, with 17 bases between the two germline ends. CDR3 length: 16 residues. From germline, CDR1 is LGHDT and CDR2 YNNKEL (reference sequence). The CDR3 region is CASSQSPRVGDNEQFF. DNA of the CDR3: TGTGCCAGCAGCCAGTCACCCAGGGTGGGTGACAATGAGCAGTTCTTC.

The chain recombines TRBV5-1 with TRBJ2-1, with TRBD2 matching 8 bases. The CDR3 is 16 amino acids. J gave up 6 bases and V 0 bases, and 8 bases lay outside the gene matches. Per germline, CDR1 SGHRS and CDR2 YFSETQ. CDR3 residues: CASSLVLRGAGNEQFF. The CDR3 DNA reads as TGCGCCAGCAGCTTGGTATTGCGGGGGGCTGGCAATGAGCAGTTCTTC.

The chain couples TRBV6-5 to TRBJ1-6, with 8 bases identical to TRBD1. After removal of 4 bases from V and 5 bases from J, the junction contained 4 bases not matched to a gene. The CDR3 has 15 residues. Germline lookup yields CDR1 MNHEY and CDR2 SVGAGI. CDR3 bases: TGTGCCAGCAGTTTCCGGGACAGGAATAATTCACCCCTCCACTTT. This codes for CASSFRDRNNSPLHF.

The rearrangement joins TRBV5-1 to TRBJ1-3; 7 positions agree with TRBD1. The CDR3 consists of 14 residues. The trim removed 1 base at V and 4 bases at J, leaving 2 bases unmatched. The germline V gene encodes CDR1 SGHRS and CDR2 YFSETQ. The CDR3 DNA is TGCGCCAGCAGCTTGACAGGGGAGGGAAACACCATATATTTT. As protein: CASSLTGEGNTIYF.

The chain uses TRBV21-1 and TRBJ2-4; the tabulated D call, TRBD1, remains unverified against the DNA. TRBV21-1 corresponds to a pseudogene. There are 15 residues in the CDR3. In DNA, the CDR3 is TGTGCCAGCAGCAATGATACAGGGTTCAAAAACATTCAGTACTTC. Its translation: CASSNDTGFKNIQYF.

This chain joins TRBV25-1 and TRBJ2-5; 8 bases agree with TRBD1. CDR3 size: 14 residues. Per the germline V gene, CDR1 is MGHDK and CDR2 is SYGVNS. The V and J ends lost 9 bases and 4 bases, in that order; junction bases with no gene match: 10. CDR3 region: CASQPRGRGETQYF. The CDR3 DNA reads as TGTGCCAGTCAGCCCAGGGGGCGCGGAGAGACCCAGTACTTC. Looking up the rest from reference TRBV25-1 and TRBJ2-5 gives the full variable domain: EADIYQTPRYLVIGTGKKITLECSQTMGHDKMYWYQQDPGMELHLIHYSYGVNSTEKGDLSSESTVSRIRTEHFPLTLESARPSHTSQYLCASQPRGRGETQYFGPGTRLLVL.

The chain has TRBV7-9 and TRBJ1-4, with no clear D. Germline V CDR1 and CDR2: SEHNR, FQNEAQ (reference sequence). Trimming took 1 base from V and 8 from J, leaving 8 bases between them. The CDR3 runs to 13 residues. The CDR3 region is CASSLGLLEKLFF. The DNA for the CDR3 is TGTGCCAGCAGCTTAGGATTGCTAGAAAAACTGTTTTTT.

V gene TRBV7-2 combines with J gene TRBJ2-3; 9 bases are shared with TRBD2. Germline V gene data show CDR1 as SGHTA and CDR2 as FQGNSA. After removal of 0 bases from V and 2 bases from J, the junction contained 9 bases not matched to a gene. The CDR3 is 18 amino acids. The CDR3 protein is CASSLAGSGGVYTDTQYF. CDR3 sequence (DNA): TGTGCCAGCAGCTTAGCGGGTAGCGGGGGTGTTTACACAGATACGCAGTATTTT.

This chain uses TRBV6-5 with TRBJ1-6, with TRBD1 as a possible D gene (5 bases). Looked up from germline, CDR1 is MNHEY and CDR2 is SVGAGI. The CDR3 totals 12 residues. Trimming removed 7 bases from V and 7 bases from J, with 8 bases in between. The CDR3 sequence: CASNHRNSPLHF. Written as DNA, the CDR3 is TGTGCCAGCAATCACAGGAATTCACCCCTCCACTTT.

The V gene is TRBV28, the J gene TRBJ2-3; 11 bases line up with TRBD2. J gave up 10 bases and V 2 bases, and 14 bases lay outside the gene matches. The CDR3 length is 17 residues. CDR1 and CDR2 from the germline V gene are MDHEN and SYDVKM. This CDR3 reads CASSLAIAGGNRRAQYF. The CDR3 bases are TGTGCCAGCAGTTTAGCTATAGCGGGGGGGAACAGGCGGGCGCAGTATTTT.

CDR3: CATNSGTGGYEQYF. For the CDR3, the DNA is TGTGCCACCAACTCCGGGACAGGGGGCTACGAGCAGTACTTC. V gene TRBV2 combines with J gene TRBJ2-7; 11 bases line up with TRBD1. Germline CDR1 SNHLY, CDR2 FYNNEI. The CDR3 is 14 residues long. V was pared by 10 bases and J by 3 bases, with 8 bases of the junction left unmatched.

The chain is built from TRBV5-6 and TRBJ2-2; 14 positions agree with TRBD2. The junction had 8 bases not matched to a gene; V was cut back by 2 bases and J by 5 bases. The CDR3 length is 18 residues. The germline V gene has CDR1 SGHDT and CDR2 YYEEEE. DNA of the CDR3: TGTGCCAGCAGCTTCTGGAGCGGGACTAGCGGGGGTACCGGGGAGCTGTTTTTT. Encoded protein: CASSFWSGTSGGTGELFF.

This chain joins TRBV11-3 and TRBJ1-6, with 7 positions matching TRBD1. J lost 9 bases, V lost 1 base, and 3 bases had no gene match. The length of the CDR3 is 14 residues. The germline gives CDR1 SGHNT, CDR2 YENEEA. This CDR3 reads CASSLGDRASPLHF. In DNA form, the CDR3 reads TGTGCCAGCAGCTTAGGAGACAGGGCTTCACCCCTCCACTTT. The complete variable domain, with remaining parts taken from reference TRBV11-3 and TRBJ1-6, reads EAGVVQSPRYKIIEKKQPVAFWCNPISGHNTLYWYLQNLGQGPELLIRYENEEAVDDSQLPKDRFSAERLKGVDSTLKIQPAELGDSAVYLCASSLGDRASPLHFGNGTRLTVT.

The chain has TRBV6-2 or TRBV6-3 and TRBJ2-3, with 8 bases fitting TRBD1. CDR3 length equals 14 residues. From germline, CDR1 is MNHEY and CDR2 SVGEGT. After removal of 4 bases from V and 5 bases from J, the junction contained 5 bases not matched to a gene. CDR3 nucleotides: TGTGCCAGCAGTTCCGGGACAGGAGGAGATACGCAGTATTTT. Translated: CASSSGTGGDTQYF.

This chain links TRBV2 with TRBJ1-5; no firm D call. This CDR3 has 13 amino acids. Germline V CDR1 and CDR2: SNHLY, FYNNEI. Trimming stripped 1 base from V and 5 bases from J, with 6 bases between. The CDR3 DNA sequence: TGTGCCAGCAGTGAAGACTCCTATCAGCCCCAGCATTTT. Its translation: CASSEDSYQPQHF.

This clone has only one observation. The CDR3 nucleotides read TGTGCCAGCAGTGAAGATAGCGGGGTCGACAATGAGCAGTTCTTC. This translates into CASSEDSGVDNEQFF. This chain connects TRBV2 to TRBJ2-1; 8 bases fit TRBD2. V shed 1 base, J shed 5 bases, and the junction held 4 bases outside the gene matches. The CDR3 contains 15 residues. The germline CDR1 and CDR2 sequences are SNHLY and FYNNEI.

V usage is TRBV5-1 and J usage is TRBJ2-7; no reliable D call. Germline CDR1 is SGHRS and CDR2 is YFSETQ. Trimming stripped 0 bases from V and 0 bases from J, with 13 bases between. This CDR3 has 16 amino acids. CDR3 DNA: TGCGCCAGCAGCTTGGGAGGTCCCAAGAGCTCCTACGAGCAGTACTTC. It specifies CASSLGGPKSSYEQYF.

The chain links TRBV6-2 or TRBV6-3 to TRBJ2-3; 8 bases agree with TRBD2. This CDR3 spans 17 amino acids. The ends lost 0 bases at V and 4 bases at J; junction bases unmatched: 9. Germline values: CDR1 MNHEY, CDR2 SVGEGT. The CDR3 loop reads CASSYSIGTRRSDTQYF. Here the CDR3 DNA reads TGTGCCAGCAGTTACTCGATCGGGACTAGACGTTCAGATACGCAGTATTTT.

The chain uses TRBV24-1 and TRBJ1-2, with a tentative D call TRBD1 (5 bases). Looked up from germline, CDR1 is KGHDR and CDR2 is SFDVKD. Deletions cut 4 bases from V and 1 base from J, with 9 bases between. The CDR3 totals 14 residues. CDR3 residues: CATSEPDSNYGYTF. The DNA of the CDR3 is TGTGCCACCAGTGAGCCTGACAGTAACTATGGCTACACCTTC.

The CDR3 reads CASSASDRDGYTF. The CDR3 DNA follows: TGTGCCAGCAGCGCCTCAGACAGGGATGGCTACACCTTC. The rearrangement links TRBV6-5 to TRBJ1-2, with 7 bases fitting TRBD1. V was clipped by 6 bases and J by 6 bases; unmatched bases: 7. The CDR3 has 13 residues. Germline loops: CDR1 MNHEY, CDR2 SVGAGI.

The chain uses TRBV28 and TRBJ1-1; 8 bases line up with TRBD1. CDR1 and CDR2 from the germline V gene are MDHEN and SYDVKM. The CDR3 extends over 15 amino acids. Trimming removed 4 bases from V and 0 bases from J; junction bases left unmatched: 4. The CDR3 DNA sequence: TGTGCCAGCAGTTCGACAGGGGCCATGAACACTGAAGCTTTCTTT. This encodes CASSSTGAMNTEAFF.